The present entry profiles one T cell receptor beta chain with its context. Its antigen is unknown. Repertoires were generated with immunoSEQ multiplex PCR, while TCRdb's copy carries only in-frame clones and drops some. The data hold approximately 67,000 clones, with about nine tenths observed a single time. The data derive from a study of T cell responses to AZD1222 COVID-19 vaccine. Points from the study as a whole: Clonal diversity was possibly underestimated, and white British individuals and females predominated among donors.

From germline, CDR1 is SGHDN and CDR2 FVKESK. This CDR3 spans 15 amino acids. V was shortened by 1 base and J by 6 bases, with 12 bases between the two germline ends. Here the sequenced sample was peripheral blood, taken on day 0 of AZD1222 vaccination. This sequence was found in an adult in good health. The chain recombines TRBV14 with TRBJ1-4; possible D gene TRBD1, 5 bases. The CDR3 DNA is TGTGCCAGCAGCCAAGGTCCCGGGGGTGATGAAAAACTGTTTTTT. Translated: CASSQGPGGDEKLFF.